Listed here are 25 T cell receptor beta chains from one sample, sequenced in a study of regulatory T cells in long-lasting Graves disease. CDR3-region Arm-PCR and iRepertoire HTBI primers produced the TCR beta libraries. A single record per CDR3 protein comes from TCRdb applying MiXCR to the multiplex PCR reads. The data contain over 250,000 distinct CDR3 sequences, more than 20% of them singletons. Time point meaning: persistent/refractory GD, antithyroid drugs over 5 years with positive TRAb. Generation of the TCR library employed RNA extracted from PBMCs. This specimen was peripheral blood mononuclear cells (PBMCs), taken when the disease was refractory, from a patient treated with antithyroid drugs. These receptors originate from a female donor with Graves disease.

Comments on this clonotype: This is likely an artifact of a read error, given a far larger clone one base away. The chain employs TRBV7-9 and TRBJ2-5; D is unresolved. Germline CDR1 SEHNR, CDR2 FQNEAQ (reference sequence). Trimming removed 5 bases at V and 7 bases at J, with 23 bases between. The CDR3 contains 16 residues. CDR3 protein: CASSPAPLPELGTQYF. Written as DNA, the CDR3 is TGTGCCAGCAGCCCGGCCCCCCTCCCGGAGTTGGGGACCCAGTACTTC.

The chain recombines TRBV7-2 with TRBJ2-2, with D hard to call. The V and J ends lost 2 bases and 4 bases respectively, with 11 bases between them. Germline V gives CDR1 SGHTA, CDR2 FQGNSA. This CDR3 is 15 amino acids long. DNA of the CDR3: TGTGCCAGCAGCTTAAGGGCAGGCGGCACCGGGGAGCTGTTTTTT. Translated, it gives CASSLRAGGTGELFF.

Many counts were recorded for this clonotype. CDR3: CASSLGHRATEAFF. In DNA form, the CDR3 reads TGTGCCAGCAGCTTAGGCCACAGGGCCACTGAAGCTTTCTTT. V and J are TRBV7-9 and TRBJ1-1, with D possibly matching TRBD1 (6 bases). The germline gives CDR1 SEHNR, CDR2 FQNEAQ (reference sequence). V was clipped by 1 base and J by 4 bases, with 10 bases between them. The CDR3 is 14 residues long.

The V gene is TRBV30, the J gene TRBJ1-1; 7 bases map to TRBD1. This CDR3 is built from 14 residues. V was clipped by 3 bases and J by 0 bases; unmatched bases: 4. Looked up from germline, CDR1 is GTSNPN and CDR2 is SVGIG (reference sequence). In DNA form, the CDR3 reads TGTGCCTGGAGCCCCGGACAGGTGAACACTGAAGCTTTCTTT. It translates to CAWSPGQVNTEAFF. The full variable domain, its missing parts supplied by reference TRBV30 and TRBJ1-1, is SQTIHQWPATLVQPVGSPLSLECTVEGTSNPNLYWYRQAAGRGLQLLFYSVGIGQISSEVPQNLSASRPQDRQFILSSKKLLLSDSGFYLCAWSPGQVNTEAFFGQGTRLTVV.

This clonotype was counted many times. This sequence joins TRBV12-3 or TRBV12-4 and TRBJ1-4; no definite D call. The CDR3 sequence is 15 residues long. Trimming removed 2 bases at V and 3 bases at J, with 10 bases between. CDR3 sequence reads: CASSLNYGPNEKLFF. The DNA of the CDR3 is TGTGCCAGCAGTTTAAATTACGGTCCTAATGAAAAACTGTTTTTT.

J is TRBJ1-1 and V is TRBV7-9; possibly TRBD1 for D (6 bases). Germline V gene sequence: CDR1 SEHNR, CDR2 FQNEAQ (reference sequence). The CDR3 extends over 16 amino acids. The germline V and J ends were trimmed by 1 base and 4 bases, with 16 bases remaining between them. The CDR3 DNA is TGTGCCAGCAGCTTAGGACAGGTCCCGGGGGGCACTGAAGCTTTCTTT. Amino acids: CASSLGQVPGGTEAFF.

The chain links TRBV6-5 to TRBJ1-2, with 7 nucleotides matching TRBD1. The CDR3 length is 14 residues. CDR1 and CDR2 (germline): MNHEY, SVGAGI. V lost 2 bases and J lost 4; bases outside the gene matches: 4. In DNA form, the CDR3 reads TGTGCCAGCAGTTACCTCGGACAGGTCTATGGCTACACCTTC. It yields the protein CASSYLGQVYGYTF.

This clonotype was counted only a few times. This chain links TRBV4-2 with TRBJ1-2; D is ambiguous. This CDR3 has 15 residues. CDR1 is LGHNA and CDR2 is YNFKEQ in the germline V gene. V was clipped by 0 bases and J by 5 bases, with 13 bases between them. The chain's CDR3 is CASSQDLDFGYGYTF. In DNA, the CDR3 is TGTGCCAGCAGCCAAGATCTGGACTTCGGGTATGGCTACACCTTC.

This clonotype was counted many times. The chain employs TRBV15 and TRBJ2-5; tentatively, D is TRBD1 (6 bases). The CDR3 length is 14 residues. V was pared by 0 bases and J by 5 bases, with 10 bases between. Looked up from germline, CDR1 is LNHNV and CDR2 is YYDKDF (reference sequence). CDR3 amino acids: CATSRDRTEETQYF. The CDR3 coding sequence is TGTGCCACCAGCAGAGATCGGACAGAGGAGACCCAGTACTTC.

The rearrangement links TRBV12-3 or TRBV12-4 to TRBJ1-3; unclear D gene. V was trimmed by 6 bases and J by 0 bases, leaving 9 bases between them. There are 14 residues in the CDR3. The CDR3 DNA sequence: TGTGCCAGCAGGGCGCCAAGCTCTGGAAACACCATATATTTT. Its protein is CASRAPSSGNTIYF.

This clonotype was seen at least ten times. V gene TRBV7-2 combines with J gene TRBJ2-5; TRBD1 aligns across 8 bases. V shed 4 bases, J shed 5 bases, and the junction held 9 bases outside the gene matches. The CDR3 runs to 15 residues. Germline V gives CDR1 SGHTA, CDR2 FQGNSA. In DNA form, the CDR3 reads TGTGCCAGCAGCTACTGGGACAGGCCCGGGGAGACCCAGTACTTC. It yields the protein CASSYWDRPGETQYF.

This clonotype was detected a few times. This rearrangement joins TRBV28 to TRBJ2-3; D is uncertain. The CDR3 has 11 residues. In germline, CDR1 is MDHEN, CDR2 SYDVKM. V gave up 8 bases and J gave up 2 bases, with 5 bases separating them. CDR3 sequence reads: CASCYTDTQYF. Written as DNA, the CDR3 is TGTGCCAGCTGCTACACAGATACGCAGTATTTT.

V and J are TRBV30 and TRBJ1-5; 9 bases map to TRBD1. With V trimmed by 0 bases and J by 4 bases, 1 base remained unmatched. The CDR3 sequence is 14 residues long. Germline V gene sequence: CDR1 GTSNPN, CDR2 SVGIG (reference sequence). The CDR3 here is CAWSVQGANQPQHF. The CDR3 nucleotides read TGTGCCTGGAGTGTACAGGGGGCTAATCAGCCCCAGCATTTT.

This clonotype was seen many times. This rearrangement joins TRBV6-1 to TRBJ2-5, with a tentative D call TRBD2 (6 bases). This CDR3 is 16 amino acids long. Trimming took 7 bases from V and 5 from J, leaving 23 bases between them. From germline, CDR1 is MNHNS and CDR2 SASEGT. The CDR3: CASTTGDGGLGETQYF. The CDR3 coding sequence is TGTGCCAGCACAACCGGGGACGGGGGTCTGGGCGAGACCCAGTACTTC.

This clonotype was detected a few times. This chain connects TRBV18 to TRBJ1-5, with a weak D call TRBD1 (5 bases). Germline lookup yields CDR1 KGHSH and CDR2 LQKENI. The CDR3 runs to 14 residues. V dropped 0 bases and J dropped 15 bases, with 18 bases sitting between them. The CDR3 loop is CASSPPGDSLSLHF. The CDR3 DNA follows: TGTGCCAGCTCACCACCGGGGGACTCTTTAAGTTTGCATTTT.

This clonotype was counted a few times. The chain joins TRBV5-6 to TRBJ1-3; D remains unclear. V gave up 2 bases and J gave up 0 bases, with 12 bases separating them. The germline gives CDR1 SGHDT, CDR2 YYEEEE. The CDR3 runs to 16 residues. CDR3 coding DNA: TGTGCCAGCAGCTTTTGGTTAGGTCACTCTGGAAACACCATATATTTT. Amino acid sequence: CASSFWLGHSGNTIYF. The entire variable domain, with the rest obtained from reference TRBV5-6 and TRBJ1-3, is as follows: DAGVTQSPTHLIKTRGQQVTLRCSPKSGHDTVSWYQQALGQGPQFIFQYYEEEERQRGNFPDRFSGHQFPNYSSELNVNALLLGDSALYLCASSFWLGHSGNTIYFGEGSWLTVV.

V usage is TRBV7-2 and J usage is TRBJ2-2; no clear D gene. The CDR3 spans 14 residues. Germline lookup yields CDR1 SGHTA and CDR2 FQGNSA. Trimming removed 4 bases from V and 1 base from J, with 7 bases in between. CDR3 in amino acids: CASSSSGNTGELFF. CDR3 in DNA: TGTGCCAGCAGCTCCTCAGGGAACACCGGGGAGCTGTTTTTT. The entire variable domain, with the rest obtained from reference TRBV7-2 and TRBJ2-2, is as follows: GAGVSQSPSNKVTEKGKDVELRCDPISGHTALYWYRQSLGQGLEFLIYFQGNSAPDKSGLPSDRFSAERTGGSVSTLTIQRTQQEDSAVYLCASSSSGNTGELFFGEGSRLTVL.

This chain links TRBV30 with TRBJ1-1; a possible D gene is TRBD1 (6 bases). Deletions cut 0 bases from V and 6 bases from J, with 11 bases between. CDR1 and CDR2 from the germline V gene are GTSNPN and SVGIG (reference sequence). The CDR3 sequence is 13 residues long. CDR3 in amino acids: CAWSVPGGPEAFF. Here the CDR3 DNA reads TGTGCCTGGAGTGTACCTGGGGGGCCTGAAGCTTTCTTT.

This clonotype was found a few times. The rearrangement links TRBV11-2 to TRBJ2-7; D might be TRBD1 or TRBD2, each matching 5 bases. CDR3 length equals 13 residues. The germline V gene has CDR1 SGHAT and CDR2 FQNNGV. V was shortened by 5 bases and J by 6 bases, with 14 bases between the two germline ends. CDR3 in DNA: TGTGCCAGCAGCAGAGGGGTGCCGGGCGAGCAGTACTTC. Translation gives CASSRGVPGEQYF.

This clonotype was detected a few times. V and J are TRBV3-1 and TRBJ1-5; unclear D gene. Germline CDR1 and CDR2: LGHDT and YNNKEL (reference sequence). V was shortened by 2 bases and J by 2 bases, with 7 bases between the two germline ends. CDR3 length: 14 amino acids. The CDR3 region has the DNA TGTGCCAGCAGCCAACGGGTAGGCAATCAGCCCCAGCATTTT. This gives the protein CASSQRVGNQPQHF.

This clonotype was counted a few times. The V gene is TRBV11-2, the J gene TRBJ2-2; TRBD2 aligns across 9 bases. The germline V gene has CDR1 SGHAT and CDR2 FQNNGV. This CDR3 spans 15 amino acids. V shed 1 base and J 9 bases; nucleotides not matched to a gene: 6. In nucleotides, the CDR3 is TGTGCCAGCAGCTTAGCAGGACCTAGCGGGAGGGAGCTGTTTTTT. Protein product: CASSLAGPSGRELFF.

The chain uses TRBV28 and TRBJ2-1, with a weak D call TRBD1 (5 bases). The CDR3 totals 16 residues. Trimming removed 3 bases from V and 8 bases from J, with 20 bases in between. Germline assignment: CDR1 MDHEN and CDR2 SYDVKM. The CDR3 nucleotides read TGTGCCAGCAGTTTGCCCCCTAGTCAGGGTGGGCATGAGCAGTTCTTC. Protein: CASSLPPSQGGHEQFF.

This chain joins TRBV18 and TRBJ2-2; D may correspond to TRBD1 or TRBD2 (5 bases each). The germline V gene encodes CDR1 KGHSH and CDR2 LQKENI. The germline V and J ends were trimmed by 2 bases and 9 bases, with 13 bases remaining between them. This CDR3 comprises 14 residues. As DNA, the CDR3 is TGTGCCAGCTCACCATCCGGCCGGGACCGGGAGCTGTTTTTT. This gives the protein CASSPSGRDRELFF.

This clonotype was recorded only once. The CDR3 nucleotides read TGCGCCAGCAGCCTTAGCGGGACCCACGCCTACGAGCAGTACTTC. It codes for CASSLSGTHAYEQYF. This chain links TRBV4-1 with TRBJ2-7, with 8 bases matching TRBD2. Germline CDR1 reads MGHRA; CDR2 reads YSYEKL. The CDR3 is 15 amino acids. Germline trimming cut 4 bases from V and 2 bases from J; bases unmatched to any gene: 7.

This chain links TRBV29-1 with TRBJ2-5, with 9 bases matching TRBD2. CDR3 size: 16 residues. Germline values: CDR1 SQVTM, CDR2 ANQGSEA. Trimming cost V 0 bases and J 5 bases; bases outside gene matches: 10. CDR3 sequence reads: CSVEESAGGPLETQYF. CDR3 nucleotides: TGCAGCGTTGAAGAGTCTGCGGGAGGGCCGTTGGAGACCCAGTACTTC.